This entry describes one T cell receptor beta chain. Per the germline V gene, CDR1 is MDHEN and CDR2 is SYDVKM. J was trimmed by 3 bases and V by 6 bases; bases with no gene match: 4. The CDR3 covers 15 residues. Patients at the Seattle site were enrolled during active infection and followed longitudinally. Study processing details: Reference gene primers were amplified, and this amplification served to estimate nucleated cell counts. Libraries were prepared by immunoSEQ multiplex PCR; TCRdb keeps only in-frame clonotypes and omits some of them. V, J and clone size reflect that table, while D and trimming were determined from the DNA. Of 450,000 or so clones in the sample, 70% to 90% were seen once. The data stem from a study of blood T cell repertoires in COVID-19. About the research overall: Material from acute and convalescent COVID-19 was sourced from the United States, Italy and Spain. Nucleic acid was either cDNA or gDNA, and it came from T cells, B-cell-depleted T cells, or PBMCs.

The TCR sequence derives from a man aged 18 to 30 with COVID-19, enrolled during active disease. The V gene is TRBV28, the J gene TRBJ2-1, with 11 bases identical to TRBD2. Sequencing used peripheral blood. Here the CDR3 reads CASSKTSGVYNEQFF. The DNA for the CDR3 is TGTGCCAGCAGCAAGACTAGCGGGGTCTACAATGAGCAGTTCTTC.